This T cell receptor (beta chain) comes out of a study of cytomegalovirus exposure and HLA in healthy donors. PCR amplification relied on 60 Vbeta primers (plus 13 Jbeta primers). Assay used: immunoSEQ multiplex PCR; TCRdb lists only in-frame clones, some missing. The sample contains under 200,000 clones, approximately 73% of which appear only once. Trimming took 5 bases from V and 4 from J; bases not matched to a gene: 7. Germline-derived CDR1 and CDR2 are MNHEY and SVGAGI. This CDR3 has 15 amino acids. This sequence joins TRBV6-5 and TRBJ1-5, with 8 bases identical to TRBD1. The sequenced sample was PBMCs. The sequence was obtained from a man over 45 in good health and CMV-seronegative. The CDR3 DNA reads as TGTGCCAGCAGTCAATCGCGGGACAGGAATCAGCCCCAGCATTTT. Encoded protein: CASSQSRDRNQPQHF.